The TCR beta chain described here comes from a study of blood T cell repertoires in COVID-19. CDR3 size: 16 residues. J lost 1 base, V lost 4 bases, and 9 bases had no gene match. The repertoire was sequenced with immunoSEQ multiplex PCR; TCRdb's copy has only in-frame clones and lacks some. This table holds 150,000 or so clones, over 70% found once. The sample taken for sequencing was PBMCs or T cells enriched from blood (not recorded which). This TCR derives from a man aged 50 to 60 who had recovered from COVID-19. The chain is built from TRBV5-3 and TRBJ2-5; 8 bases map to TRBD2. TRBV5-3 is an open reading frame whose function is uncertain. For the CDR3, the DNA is TGTGCCAGAAGCCCGAAGGGTACTAGCGGCCAAGAGACCCAGTACTTC. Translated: CARSPKGTSGQETQYF.